The 28 T cell receptor beta chains reported below all come from one sample, sequenced in a study of blood T cells in healthy people across ages. The second PCR ran roughly 6 to 11 cycles with a sample-barcoded 5' primer and J-beta primers. One entry per CDR3 protein results from TCRdb running MiXCR on the 5' RACE reads. The sample lists about 970,000 distinct CDR3 sequences, roughly 51% seen once, with about 21% in the top ten. Sequenced input: blood. The receptors come from a woman aged 60 to 75 in good health.

This chain uses TRBV29-1 with TRBJ2-5, with 12 bases aligning to TRBD2. Trimming cost V 4 bases and J 5 bases; bases outside gene matches: 2. Germline-derived CDR1 and CDR2 are SQVTM and ANQGSEA. The CDR3 is made up of 13 amino acids. This CDR3 reads CSVGTSGMETQYF. In DNA form, the CDR3 reads TGCAGCGTTGGGACTAGCGGGATGGAGACCCAGTACTTC. The entire variable domain, with the rest obtained from reference TRBV29-1 and TRBJ2-5, is as follows: SAVISQKPSRDICQRGTSLTIQCQVDSQVTMMFWYRQQPGQSLTLIATANQGSEATYESGFVIDKFPISRPNLTFSTLTVSNMSPEDSSIYLCSVGTSGMETQYFGPGTRLLVL.

This clonotype was picked up one time. The rearrangement links TRBV28 to TRBJ1-5, with a possible D match to TRBD1 (6 bases). The germline gives CDR1 MDHEN, CDR2 SYDVKM. V lost 3 bases, J lost 1 base, and 19 bases lay in between. This CDR3 is 18 amino acids long. As DNA, the CDR3 is TGTGCCAGCAGTTTGGGGGCGATGGGGGCCGGGAGCAATCAGCCCCAGCATTTT. Protein: CASSLGAMGAGSNQPQHF.

This clonotype has only a few counts. The chain has TRBV7-3 and TRBJ2-5; 9 bases match TRBD2. Germline V gives CDR1 SGHTA, CDR2 FQGTGA. The CDR3 length is 15 residues. Unmatched junction bases numbered 3, after V lost 2 bases and J lost 2 bases. Written as DNA, the CDR3 is TGTGCCAGCAGCTTACAAGGACTAGCGCAAGAGACCCAGTACTTC. Its protein product is CASSLQGLAQETQYF.

The chain links TRBV29-1 to TRBJ1-2, with a possible D match to TRBD1 (6 bases). Germline V gene lookup returns CDR1 SQVTM and CDR2 ANQGSEA. The CDR3 covers 14 residues. The ends were cut back, 1 base at V and 2 bases at J, with 11 bases in the middle. CDR3: CSVEGGQANYGYTF. The CDR3 region has the DNA TGCAGCGTTGAAGGGGGGCAGGCCAACTATGGCTACACCTTC. Variable domain in full (rest from reference TRBV29-1 and TRBJ1-2): SAVISQKPSRDICQRGTSLTIQCQVDSQVTMMFWYRQQPGQSLTLIATANQGSEATYESGFVIDKFPISRPNLTFSTLTVSNMSPEDSSIYLCSVEGGQANYGYTFGSGTRLTVV.

The genes are TRBV6-5 and TRBJ1-6; D unresolved. Trimming pared 3 bases from V and 5 bases from J, leaving 14 bases between. Germline CDR1 is MNHEY and CDR2 is SVGAGI. The CDR3 has 16 amino acids. CDR3 amino acids: CASSYEETANNSPLHF. The CDR3 DNA reads as TGTGCCAGCAGTTATGAGGAAACGGCTAATAATTCACCCCTCCACTTT.

The genes are TRBV12-5 and TRBJ1-2; D unresolved. V was clipped by 5 bases and J by 3 bases, with 16 bases between them. Germline CDR1 and CDR2: LGHNT and FRNRAP. This CDR3 comprises 15 residues. CDR3: CASGESAGGHYGYTF. The CDR3, as DNA: TGTGCTAGTGGTGAGTCGGCTGGAGGACACTATGGCTACACCTTC.

The rearrangement joins TRBV4-3 to TRBJ2-1, with TRBD2 matching 7 bases. CDR1 and CDR2 from the germline V gene are LGHNA and YSLEER. CDR3 length: 15 amino acids. V lost 1 base to trimming and J lost 10 bases; unmatched junction nucleotides: 10. CDR3 loop: CASSQVGTSAREQFF. As DNA, the CDR3 is TGCGCCAGCAGCCAAGTTGGAACTAGCGCCAGGGAGCAGTTCTTC.

The chain combines TRBV11-2 with TRBJ2-1, with TRBD1 as a possible D gene (6 bases). Germline-derived CDR1 and CDR2 are SGHAT and FQNNGV. The CDR3 sequence is 11 residues long. Trimming cost V 5 bases and J 14 bases, with 13 bases left between them. CDR3 in DNA: TGTGCCAGCAGCCCAGGACAGACCGAGTTCTTC. Protein: CASSPGQTEFF.

J is TRBJ1-5 and V is TRBV6-1; 8 positions match TRBD1. The CDR3 consists of 17 residues. Germline loops: CDR1 MNHNS, CDR2 SASEGT. V shed 5 bases, J shed 0 bases, and the junction held 9 bases outside the gene matches. The DNA of the CDR3 is TGTGCCAGCAGTAAAGGACAGGGAGGATCTAGCAATCAGCCCCAGCATTTT. Encoded protein: CASSKGQGGSSNQPQHF.

This clonotype was observed a handful of times. DNA for the CDR3: TGCGCCAGCAGCCAAGGACGGGTCCGCAATGAGCAGTTCTTC. It yields the protein CASSQGRVRNEQFF. The chain has TRBV4-1 and TRBJ2-1; no reliable D call. Germline-derived CDR1 and CDR2 are MGHRA and YSYEKL. The CDR3 is 14 amino acids. Between the trimmed V and J ends, which lost 1 base and 6 bases, there was a span of 10 bases.

This sequence joins TRBV5-1 and TRBJ2-7; 8 positions agree with TRBD2. Per germline, CDR1 SGHRS and CDR2 YFSETQ. This CDR3 is 15 amino acids long. V dropped 3 bases and J dropped 5; count of bases not matched to a gene: 10. CDR3 residues: CASSYQAGERNEQYF. CDR3 coding DNA: TGCGCCAGCAGCTACCAAGCGGGAGAACGAAACGAGCAGTACTTC.

The V and J genes are TRBV29-1 and TRBJ2-3, with TRBD2 matching 8 bases. Germline values: CDR1 SQVTM, CDR2 ANQGSEA. The CDR3 consists of 14 residues. V was clipped by 7 bases and J by 5 bases; unmatched bases: 11. CDR3 sequence (DNA): TGCAGCGGCCTAGCGGGCACCGGGGTAGATACGCAGTATTTT. Protein: CSGLAGTGVDTQYF.

In DNA, the CDR3 is TGTGCCAGCAGCTTGTTGGGTCTAAGGGAGACCCAGTACTTC. It codes for CASSLLGLRETQYF. The V call is TRBV7-9, the J call TRBJ2-5; D gene unclear. The CDR3 length is 14 residues. The germline V gene has CDR1 SEHNR and CDR2 FQNEAQ (reference sequence). V was clipped by 3 bases and J by 5 bases, with 13 bases between them.

V usage is TRBV2 and J usage is TRBJ2-7; D is unresolved. The CDR3 consists of 18 residues. From germline, CDR1 is SNHLY and CDR2 FYNNEI. V was trimmed by 0 bases and J by 0 bases, leaving 18 bases between them. CDR3 sequence reads: CASSEALSEAPGSYEQYF. CDR3 coding DNA: TGTGCCAGCAGTGAAGCGCTTTCAGAGGCACCGGGCTCCTACGAGCAGTACTTC.

The chain links TRBV7-3 to TRBJ2-5; 9 nucleotides match TRBD2. CDR1 is SGHTA, CDR2 FQGTGA, per germline. This CDR3 contains 14 residues. V lost 10 bases and J lost 11; bases outside the gene matches: 17. CDR3 coding DNA: TGTGCCACCTCCCGGACTAGCGTAAACAATGAGCAGTACTTC. Its translation: CATSRTSVNNEQYF.

On this clonotype: An end of the junction differs from the germline gene, which may be a read error. The chain links TRBV6-6 to TRBJ1-2, with a tentative D call TRBD1 (6 bases). CDR1 is MNHNY, CDR2 SVGAGI, per germline (reference sequence). The CDR3 is made up of 14 amino acids. The CDR3 here is CASSDSTGVHGYTF. As DNA, the CDR3 is TGTGCCAGCAGTGACTCGACAGGAGTTCACGGCTACACCTTC.

A few counts support this clonotype. The chain recombines TRBV10-3 with TRBJ2-1; TRBD2 matches 9 bases. The CDR3 has 16 amino acids. Germline lookup yields CDR1 ENHRY and CDR2 SYGVKD. Trimming cost V 5 bases and J 4 bases; bases outside gene matches: 9. The CDR3 sequence: CAISPPGTSRYNEQFF. Written as DNA, the CDR3 is TGTGCCATCAGTCCACCCGGGACTAGCAGATACAATGAGCAGTTCTTC.

In its sample, this clonotype was seen a few times. The genes are TRBV6-1 and TRBJ2-5; 9 bases line up with TRBD1. TRBJ2-7 explains the end of the DNA better; the J call may be wrong. Germline V CDR1 and CDR2: MNHNS, SASEGT. This CDR3 comprises 13 residues. As DNA, the CDR3 is TGTGCCAGCGAAAGGGACAGGGTGGGCGAGCAGTACTTC. This translates into CASERDRVGEQYF.

The chain combines TRBV7-9 with TRBJ1-2; 9 bases agree with TRBD1. V shed 5 bases, J shed 8 bases, and the junction held 3 bases outside the gene matches. Germline CDR1 SEHNR, CDR2 FQNEAQ (reference sequence). The CDR3 has 12 residues. Written as DNA, the CDR3 is TGTGCCAGCAGCCTGGACAGGGGAGGCTACACCTTC. Translation gives CASSLDRGGYTF. Using reference TRBV7-9 and TRBJ1-2 for the parts outside the CDR3, the full variable domain is DTGVSQNPRHKITKRGQNVTFRCDPISEHNRLYWYRQTLGQGPEFLTYFQNEAQLEKSRLLSDRFSAERPKGSFSTLEIQRTEQGDSAMYLCASSLDRGGYTFGSGTRLTVV.

This chain joins TRBV6-5 and TRBJ2-5; perhaps TRBD2 as D (6 bases). The DNA matches TRBJ2-7 better at its end, which makes the J call doubtful. The CDR3 extends over 14 amino acids. Germline V gene data show CDR1 as MNHEY and CDR2 as SVGAGI. CDR3 sequence reads: CASRYGGYQDEQYF. For the CDR3, the DNA is TGTGCCAGCAGGTACGGAGGGTACCAGGACGAGCAGTACTTC.

The V gene is TRBV20-1, the J gene TRBJ2-7; 7 bases match TRBD1. Per the germline V gene, CDR1 is DFQATT and CDR2 is SNEGSKA (reference sequence). The CDR3 is 14 residues long. V gave up 3 bases and J gave up 6 bases; unmatched junction bases: 11. CDR3: CSASSGTALVEQYF. In nucleotides, the CDR3 is TGCAGTGCTAGCTCCGGGACAGCATTGGTCGAGCAGTACTTC.

A note on this clonotype: A much larger clone lies one base from this, so it may be a read error. This chain connects TRBV11-2 to TRBJ2-7; D gene unclear. Between the trimmed V and J ends, which lost 5 bases and 3 bases, there was a span of 14 bases. Germline V gives CDR1 SGHAT, CDR2 FQNNGV. This CDR3 has 14 amino acids. The DNA of the CDR3 is TGTGCCAGCAGCGTAGTGCAACTGAACTACGAGCAGTACTTC. Its translation is CASSVVQLNYEQYF.

This chain joins TRBV28 and TRBJ2-3, with TRBD2 as a possible D gene (6 bases). V shed 7 bases and J shed 2 bases, with 22 bases lying between them. Germline assignment: CDR1 MDHEN and CDR2 SYDVKM. This CDR3 is built from 17 residues. Written as DNA, the CDR3 is TGTGCCAGCATCCCCCCTAGGGGAGGTGGGCACACAGATACGCAGTATTTT. This translates into CASIPPRGGGHTDTQYF.

The chain uses TRBV4-1 and TRBJ1-1; D remains unclear. The CDR3 is made up of 15 amino acids. The ends were cut back, 2 bases at V and 0 bases at J, with 10 bases in the middle. Looked up from germline, CDR1 is MGHRA and CDR2 is YSYEKL. The CDR3 nucleotides read TGCGCCAGCAGCCAACACGAGAGTATGAACACTGAAGCTTTCTTT. Its protein product is CASSQHESMNTEAFF.

This rearrangement joins TRBV3-1 to TRBJ1-2; D call uncertain. The CDR3 sequence is 15 residues long. The germline V gene encodes CDR1 LGHDT and CDR2 YNNKEL (reference sequence). The V and J ends lost 0 bases and 2 bases respectively, with 10 bases between them. The chain's CDR3 is CASSQDIAINYGYTF. The CDR3 nucleotides are TGTGCCAGCAGCCAAGACATCGCAATAAACTATGGCTACACCTTC.

This clonotype was detected a few times. The chain links TRBV5-1 to TRBJ2-5; TRBD2 matches at 14 bases. The J call could be wrong; TRBJ2-7 is a better fit for the DNA end. This CDR3 is built from 18 residues. Looked up from germline, CDR1 is SGHRS and CDR2 is YFSETQ. The CDR3 loop reads CASSLGSAGLAGAYEQYF. In DNA, the CDR3 is TGCGCCAGCAGCTTGGGTTCGGCGGGACTAGCGGGAGCATACGAGCAGTACTTC.

This clonotype was counted only a few times. V and J are TRBV4-1 and TRBJ2-5; no firm D call. The DNA end lines up better with TRBJ2-7; the J call may be wrong. This CDR3 region has 14 residues. CDR1 and CDR2 (germline): MGHRA, YSYEKL. The CDR3 loop reads CASSSRSRGYEQYF. The CDR3 nucleotides read TGCGCCAGCAGCTCGCGGTCGAGAGGTTACGAGCAGTACTTC.

The chain links TRBV10-1 to TRBJ2-7; D is unresolved. The CDR3 spans 14 residues. V lost 3 bases to trimming and J lost 2 bases, with 11 bases between them. Germline values: CDR1 WNHNN, CDR2 SYGVQD (reference sequence). Written as DNA, the CDR3 is TGCGCCAGCAGTGATGGGGTCCAGACCTACGAGCAGTACTTC. This gives the protein CASSDGVQTYEQYF.